Listed below are T cell receptor beta chains from one sample, sequenced in a study of T-cell memory formation after mild COVID-19. MiXCR, run by TCRdb on the 5' RACE reads, gives a single entry per CDR3 protein. The sample includes just over 350,000 distinct CDR3 sequences, about an eighth seen only once; the top ten take under 25%. Sequences were obtained from PBMCs or a T cell subset sorted from them (not recorded which). These TCRs come from a young man who had mild COVID-19 (a few samples of this study predate the infection). Cell type and time point are not known. CDR3s include the opening cysteine and the closing phenylalanine or tryptophan. The order of the fields is V gene, D gene, J gene, clone size, CDR3 protein, CDR3 DNA. A D gene is named only where the DNA matches it firmly. Size is stated for part of the rows, as once, few or many counts, or as a class when the clone is expanded.

v_call: TRBV20-1
d_call: -
j_call: TRBJ1-2
clone_size: -
cdr3_aa: CSARDRIGYGYTF
cdr3_nt: TGCAGTGCTAGAGATCGGATCGGATATGGCTACACCTTC

v_call: TRBV6-1
d_call: -
j_call: TRBJ2-1
clone_size: many
cdr3_aa: CASDSNLRLYNEQFF
cdr3_nt: TGTGCCAGCGATTCGAACCTTCGGCTCTACAATGAGCAGTTCTTC

v_call: TRBV5-1
d_call: -
j_call: TRBJ2-1
clone_size: few
cdr3_aa: CASSLYTEQFF
cdr3_nt: TGCGCCAGCAGCTTGTACACTGAGCAGTTCTTC

v_call: TRBV7-2
d_call: TRBD1
j_call: TRBJ2-1
clone_size: few
cdr3_aa: CASSFRQGENEQFF
cdr3_nt: TGTGCCAGCAGCTTCCGACAGGGGGAAAATGAGCAGTTCTTC

v_call: TRBV5-4
d_call: -
j_call: TRBJ1-1
clone_size: -
cdr3_aa: CASSLYSENTEAFF
cdr3_nt: TGTGCCAGCAGCTTGTACAGTGAGAACACTGAAGCTTTCTTT

v_call: TRBV12-3/TRBV12-4
d_call: TRBD1
j_call: TRBJ2-1
clone_size: -
cdr3_aa: CASSRLQGAYNEQFF
cdr3_nt: TGTGCCAGCAGCCGACTACAGGGGGCCTACAATGAGCAGTTCTTC

v_call: TRBV10-2
d_call: TRBD2
j_call: TRBJ2-5
clone_size: few
cdr3_aa: CASSGRVAGETQYF
cdr3_nt: TGCGCCAGCAGTGGAAGGGTAGCGGGGGAGACCCAGTACTTC

v_call: TRBV4-2
d_call: -
j_call: TRBJ2-7
clone_size: few
cdr3_aa: CASSQDMGSVDLLYEQYF
cdr3_nt: TGTGCCAGCAGCCAAGATATGGGGAGCGTGGATCTTCTCTACGAGCAGTACTTC

v_call: TRBV7-3
d_call: TRBD2
j_call: TRBJ2-3
clone_size: few
cdr3_aa: CASSQGTSEFTDTQYF
cdr3_nt: TGTGCCAGCAGCCAGGGGACTAGCGAATTCACAGATACGCAGTATTTT

v_call: TRBV25-1
d_call: -
j_call: TRBJ2-5
clone_size: many
cdr3_aa: CASSESIVSNIGTQYF
cdr3_nt: TGTGCCAGCAGTGAGTCGATTGTGTCCAATATAGGGACCCAGTACTTC